This TCR beta chain appears in the sequencing data of a study of T cell responses to AZD1222 COVID-19 vaccine. Study results and limitations: Reportedly, close to half of spike-specific TCRs are directed against unmutated variant regions. Just a handful of people given AZD1222 tested seropositive at baseline.

The germline gives CDR1 SQVTM, CDR2 ANQGSEA. Trimming removed 5 bases from V and 14 bases from J, with 7 bases in between. The CDR3 consists of 9 residues. Measured with immunoSEQ multiplex PCR; TCRdb has only the in-frame clones, and not every one. The top ten hold 0.5% to 0.7% of the sample, which has about 260,000 clones, approximately 95% seen once. This clone was seen a handful of times. The target antigen is unknown. The chain recombines TRBV29-1 with TRBJ1-6; D unclear. This receptor was taken from an adult in good health. The sample in question was peripheral blood, obtained on day 0 of AZD1222 vaccination. The CDR3 DNA follows: TGCAGCGTTCGAGGGTCCCTCCACTTT. Protein: CSVRGSLHF.